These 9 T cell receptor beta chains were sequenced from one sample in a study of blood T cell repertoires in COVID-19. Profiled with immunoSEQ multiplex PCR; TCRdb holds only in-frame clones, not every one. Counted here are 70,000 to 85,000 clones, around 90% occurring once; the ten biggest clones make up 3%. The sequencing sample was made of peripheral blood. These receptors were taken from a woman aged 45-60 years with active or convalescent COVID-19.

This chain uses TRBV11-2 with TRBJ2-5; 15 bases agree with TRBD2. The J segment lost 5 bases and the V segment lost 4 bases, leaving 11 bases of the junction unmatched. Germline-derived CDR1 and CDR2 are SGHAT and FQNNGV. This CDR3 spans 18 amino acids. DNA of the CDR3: TGTGCCAGCAGCTATGGACTAGCGGGGGGGAAGGATGGGGAGACCCAGTACTTC. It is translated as CASSYGLAGGKDGETQYF.

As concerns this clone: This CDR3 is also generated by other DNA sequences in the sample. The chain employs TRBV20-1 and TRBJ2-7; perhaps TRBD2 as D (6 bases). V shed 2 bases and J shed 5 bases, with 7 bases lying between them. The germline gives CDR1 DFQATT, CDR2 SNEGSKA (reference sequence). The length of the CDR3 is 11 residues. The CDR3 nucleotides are TGCAGTGCTAGAAGCGGGCACGAGCAGTACTTC. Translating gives CSARSGHEQYF.

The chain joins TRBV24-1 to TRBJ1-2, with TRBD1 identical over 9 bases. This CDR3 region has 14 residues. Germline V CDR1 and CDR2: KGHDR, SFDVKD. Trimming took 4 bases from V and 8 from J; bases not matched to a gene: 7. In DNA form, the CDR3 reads TGTGCCACCAGTGACCGGGACAGGGAAAGAGGCTACACCTTC. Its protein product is CATSDRDRERGYTF.

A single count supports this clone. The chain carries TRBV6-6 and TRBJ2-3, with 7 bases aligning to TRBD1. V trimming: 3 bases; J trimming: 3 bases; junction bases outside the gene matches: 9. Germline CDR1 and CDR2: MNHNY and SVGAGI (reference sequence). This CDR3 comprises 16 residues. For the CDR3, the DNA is TGTGCCAGCAGTTATGAACAGGGGATGTATACAGATACGCAGTATTTT. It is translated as CASSYEQGMYTDTQYF.

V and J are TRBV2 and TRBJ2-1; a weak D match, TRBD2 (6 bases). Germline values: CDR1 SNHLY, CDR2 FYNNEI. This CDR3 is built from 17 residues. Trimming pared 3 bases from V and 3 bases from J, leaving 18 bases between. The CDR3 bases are TGTGCCAGCAGTGACCTCCGCGCGGGGAAAGACTACAATGAGCAGTTCTTC. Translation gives CASSDLRAGKDYNEQFF.

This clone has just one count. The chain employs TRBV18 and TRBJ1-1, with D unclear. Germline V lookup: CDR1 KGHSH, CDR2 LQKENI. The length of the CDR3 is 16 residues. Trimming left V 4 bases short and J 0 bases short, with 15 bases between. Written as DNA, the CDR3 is TGTGCCAGCTCACGAAGCAATCGGGTCCTGAACACTGAAGCTTTCTTT. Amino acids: CASSRSNRVLNTEAFF.

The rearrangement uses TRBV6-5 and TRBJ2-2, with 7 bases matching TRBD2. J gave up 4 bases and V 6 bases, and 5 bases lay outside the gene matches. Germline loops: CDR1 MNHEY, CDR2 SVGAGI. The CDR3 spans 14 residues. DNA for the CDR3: TGTGCCAGCAGGGCTCCGGGGGGCACCGGGGAGCTGTTTTTT. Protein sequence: CASRAPGGTGELFF.

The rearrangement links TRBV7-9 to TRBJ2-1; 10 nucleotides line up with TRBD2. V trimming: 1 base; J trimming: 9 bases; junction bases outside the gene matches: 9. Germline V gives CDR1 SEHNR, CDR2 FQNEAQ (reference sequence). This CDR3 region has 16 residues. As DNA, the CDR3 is TGTGCCAGCAGCTTAGGTTGGGGACTAGCGTCTGGTGAGCAGTTCTTC. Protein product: CASSLGWGLASGEQFF.

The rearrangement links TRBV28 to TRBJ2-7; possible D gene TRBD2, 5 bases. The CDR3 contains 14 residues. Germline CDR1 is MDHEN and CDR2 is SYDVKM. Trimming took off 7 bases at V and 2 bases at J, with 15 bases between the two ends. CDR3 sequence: CASTRPGGPYEQYF. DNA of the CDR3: TGTGCCAGCACCCGGCCCGGAGGTCCCTACGAGCAGTACTTC.